This record looks at one T cell receptor beta chain sequence and its context. Its antigen is undetermined. When sampled, the donors appeared nominally healthy, though they likely had unrecorded immune exposures. The study ran its PCR with 60 Vbeta and 13 Jbeta primers. Clones were sequenced by immunoSEQ multiplex PCR, and TCRdb holds only the in-frame ones, with some missing. The sample includes approximately 210,000 clones, over 60% seen only once; the top ten take 0.85% to 1.4%. From germline, CDR1 is SGHTA and CDR2 FQGNSA. CDR3 length: 14 residues. V lost 7 bases and J lost 0, with 10 bases in between. These data originate in a study of cytomegalovirus exposure and HLA in healthy donors. Findings and caveats of the study: As was reported, the HLA-A and HLA-B alleles of most subjects were accurately predicted from TCR beta sequences. The study listed roughly 160 cytomegalovirus-associated TCR beta chains. Analysis performed later showed TCR beta chains linked to HLA being more clonally expanded than equally common others.

The sample consisted of PBMCs. The receptor comes from a middle-aged woman in good health and CMV-seronegative. The J gene is TRBJ2-1, the V gene TRBV7-2, with D possibly TRBD2 on 5 matching bases. The CDR3 protein is CASTLGSSYNEQFF. In DNA form, the CDR3 reads TGTGCCAGCACCCTGGGGAGCTCCTACAATGAGCAGTTCTTC.